One sample yielded the 20 T cell receptor beta chains listed below, sequenced in a study of blood T cell repertoires in COVID-19. This table comes from immunoSEQ multiplex PCR, and its TCRdb copy is limited to in-frame clones, with some not included. The profile shows roughly 39,000 clones, 86% of them singletons. What was sequenced was peripheral blood. These TCRs come from a man aged 50 or older in a cohort sampled during active COVID-19.

The chain uses TRBV4-1 and TRBJ2-1, with 12 nucleotides matching TRBD1. The junction had 11 bases not matched to a gene; V was cut back by 0 bases and J by 5 bases. The germline V gene encodes CDR1 MGHRA and CDR2 YSYEKL. The CDR3 totals 19 residues. The CDR3 sequence: CASSQDPQGGQGAHNEQFF. As DNA, the CDR3 is TGCGCCAGCAGCCAAGATCCCCAAGGGGGACAGGGGGCGCACAATGAGCAGTTCTTC.

This sequence joins TRBV30 and TRBJ1-6; D call uncertain. The V end was cut by 2 bases, the J end by 4 bases, with 9 bases between. Germline V gives CDR1 GTSNPN, CDR2 SVGIG (reference sequence). The CDR3 length is 14 residues. The CDR3 nucleotides are TGTGCCTGGAGTTTGTCAGGTTATAATTCACCCCTCCACTTT. It translates to CAWSLSGYNSPLHF.

The chain links TRBV4-2 to TRBJ2-1; D gene uncertain. The CDR3 totals 15 residues. V lost 0 bases and J 8 bases, leaving 14 bases between the germline ends. From germline, CDR1 is LGHNA and CDR2 YNFKEQ. The CDR3 reads CASSQDLPPEDEQFF. In DNA, the CDR3 is TGTGCCAGCAGCCAAGATCTCCCCCCCGAGGATGAGCAGTTCTTC.

The CDR3 reads CASSIGSGLSSYNEQFF. The CDR3 region has the DNA TGTGCCAGTAGTATAGGAAGCGGGTTAAGCTCCTACAATGAGCAGTTCTTC. The rearrangement joins TRBV19 to TRBJ2-1, with D tentatively TRBD2 (6 bases). This CDR3 spans 17 amino acids. V was cut by 1 base and J by 0 bases, with 13 bases left in between. Germline CDR1 is LNHDA and CDR2 is SQIVND (reference sequence).

The chain carries TRBV5-1 and TRBJ2-1; 8 bases line up with TRBD2. V was pared by 4 bases and J by 1 base, with 10 bases of the junction left unmatched. This CDR3 has 17 residues. The germline V gene encodes CDR1 SGHRS and CDR2 YFSETQ. The chain's CDR3 is CASSPGGRGQSYNEQFF. In DNA form, the CDR3 reads TGCGCCAGCAGCCCGGGGGGGCGGGGACAATCCTACAATGAGCAGTTCTTC.

The rearrangement uses TRBV12-3 or TRBV12-4 and TRBJ2-3, with D tentatively TRBD1 (6 bases). Trimming took 5 bases from V and 4 from J, leaving 10 bases between them. This CDR3 comprises 13 residues. CDR3 in DNA: TGTGCCAGCAGTGTCCAGGGGCCAGATACGCAGTATTTT. This translates into CASSVQGPDTQYF.

The J gene is TRBJ1-6, the V gene TRBV5-3; TRBD1 is a possible D gene (5 bases). TRBV5-3 is an open reading frame, and its role is uncertain. The CDR3 consists of 14 residues. Between the trimmed V and J ends, which lost 4 bases and 9 bases, there was a span of 14 bases. The CDR3 reads CARSRSGMGSPLHF. The CDR3 DNA sequence: TGTGCCAGAAGCCGTTCAGGGATGGGTTCACCCCTCCACTTT.

The chain is built from TRBV19 and TRBJ2-5, with 8 bases matching TRBD2. This CDR3 spans 15 amino acids. Germline assignment: CDR1 LNHDA and CDR2 SQIVND (reference sequence). The V gene end was trimmed by 3 bases and the J gene end by 1 base; junction bases not matched to a gene: 4. The CDR3 is CASSIVGGAQETQYF. CDR3 sequence (DNA): TGTGCCAGTAGTATTGTCGGGGGGGCCCAAGAGACCCAGTACTTC.

V gene TRBV3-1 (or the pseudogene TRBV3-2) combines with J gene TRBJ2-5, with 7 bases fitting TRBD1. CDR1 LGHDT and CDR2 YNNKEL come from the germline V gene (reference sequence). V lost 0 bases, J lost 5 bases, and 6 bases stayed unmatched. The CDR3 consists of 15 residues. CDR3: CASSQDEGAWETQYF. The DNA of the CDR3 is TGTGCCAGCAGCCAAGATGAGGGGGCATGGGAGACCCAGTACTTC.

The table lists this clone with a few counts. The gene calls are TRBV4-1 and TRBJ2-3; TRBD2 matches at 7 bases. Per the germline V gene, CDR1 is MGHRA and CDR2 is YSYEKL. The V segment lost 0 bases and the J segment 4 bases; nucleotides outside the gene matches: 16. CDR3 size: 19 residues. CDR3 sequence reads: CASSQDLGEGLRAADTQYF. Here the CDR3 DNA reads TGCGCCAGCAGCCAAGATCTGGGGGAGGGCCTACGGGCCGCAGATACGCAGTATTTT.

This chain joins TRBV19 and TRBJ1-2; TRBD1 matches at 7 bases. Per the germline V gene, CDR1 is LNHDA and CDR2 is SQIVND (reference sequence). This CDR3 has 14 amino acids. The ends lost 4 bases at V and 5 bases at J; junction bases unmatched: 7. The CDR3 bases are TGTGCCAGTAGTAACCGGGACAGATTGTATGGCTACACCTTC. Its translation is CASSNRDRLYGYTF.

The chain joins TRBV3-1 (or the pseudogene TRBV3-2) to TRBJ2-2, with D maybe TRBD1 (6 bases). V was clipped by 0 bases and J by 7 bases, with 12 bases between them. Germline CDR1 LGHDT, CDR2 YNNKEL (reference sequence). The CDR3 is 15 residues long. This CDR3 is CASSQDFSGDGELFF. In DNA form, the CDR3 reads TGTGCCAGCAGCCAAGATTTTTCAGGGGACGGGGAGCTGTTTTTT.

V usage is TRBV7-9 and J usage is TRBJ2-3, with 8 bases aligning to TRBD2. This CDR3 region has 16 residues. Looked up from germline, CDR1 is SEHNR and CDR2 is FQNEAQ (reference sequence). V gave up 5 bases and J gave up 2 bases; unmatched junction bases: 9. The CDR3 DNA reads TGTGCCAGCAGCCCTCTTGGCGGGGGGACCACAGATACGCAGTATTTT. Translation gives CASSPLGGGTTDTQYF.

The V call is TRBV7-9, the J call TRBJ2-4; a weak D match, TRBD1 (6 bases). This CDR3 spans 13 amino acids. V was cut by 5 bases and J by 6 bases, with 11 bases left in between. Germline V gives CDR1 SEHNR, CDR2 FQNEAQ (reference sequence). The CDR3 DNA reads TGTGCCAGCAGCGGACAGACCCTAAACATTCAGTACTTC. Encoded protein: CASSGQTLNIQYF. Using reference TRBV7-9 and TRBJ2-4 for the parts outside the CDR3, the full variable domain is DTGVSQNPRHKITKRGQNVTFRCDPISEHNRLYWYRQTLGQGPEFLTYFQNEAQLEKSRLLSDRFSAERPKGSFSTLEIQRTEQGDSAMYLCASSGQTLNIQYFGAGTRLSVL.

This chain connects TRBV18 to TRBJ2-7; 7 nucleotides match TRBD1. CDR3 length: 13 amino acids. Germline V CDR1 and CDR2: KGHSH, LQKENI. V dropped 3 bases and J dropped 3; count of bases not matched to a gene: 2. The CDR3 protein is CASSPRQGYEQYF. The CDR3 coding sequence is TGTGCCAGCTCACCTAGACAGGGCTACGAGCAGTACTTC. Together with reference TRBV18 and TRBJ2-7, the CDR3 gives the full variable domain: NAGVMQNPRHLVRRRGQEARLRCSPMKGHSHVYWYRQLPEEGLKFMVYLQKENIIDESGMPKERFSAEFPKEGPSILRIQQVVRGDSAAYFCASSPRQGYEQYFGPGTRLTVT.

The chain uses TRBV6-6 and TRBJ1-4; D call uncertain. Germline loops: CDR1 MNHNY, CDR2 SVGAGI (reference sequence). V lost 2 bases and J 7 bases, leaving 8 bases between the germline ends. The CDR3 spans 13 residues. The CDR3 DNA reads TGTGCCAGCAGTTACCCGCCACTTGAAAAACTGTTTTTT. It codes for CASSYPPLEKLFF.

The rearrangement links TRBV18 to TRBJ1-2, with D maybe TRBD1 (6 bases). Trimming stripped 5 bases from V and 3 bases from J, with 13 bases between. Germline V gene data show CDR1 as KGHSH and CDR2 as LQKENI. This CDR3 has 14 amino acids. In DNA, the CDR3 is TGTGCCAGCTCAGCAGGGGACGGCTACTATGGCTACACCTTC. It codes for CASSAGDGYYGYTF.

The rearrangement joins TRBV27 to TRBJ1-2; D might be TRBD1 (6 bases). Germline V lookup: CDR1 MNHEY, CDR2 SMNVEV (reference sequence). Trimming took off 1 base at V and 5 bases at J, with 14 bases between the two ends. The CDR3 extends over 15 amino acids. The CDR3 reads CASSLFFMDSYGYTF. Here the CDR3 DNA reads TGTGCCAGCAGTTTATTCTTCATGGACAGTTATGGCTACACCTTC.

The chain recombines TRBV11-3 with TRBJ2-1; TRBD2 agrees at 7 bases. The CDR3 totals 14 residues. The ends lost 1 base at V and 5 bases at J; junction bases unmatched: 2. Germline V CDR1 and CDR2: SGHNT, YENEEA. As DNA, the CDR3 is TGTGCCAGCAGCTTAGGCGGGACTAACAATGAGCAGTTCTTC. As protein: CASSLGGTNNEQFF.

The chain has TRBV12-5 and TRBJ1-1; TRBD1 matches at 7 bases. The ends lost 3 bases at V and 5 bases at J; junction bases unmatched: 6. The germline V gene has CDR1 LGHNT and CDR2 FRNRAP. The CDR3 sequence is 14 residues long. CDR3 amino acids: CASGFRDSGTEAFF. The CDR3 DNA sequence: TGTGCTAGTGGTTTCCGGGACAGTGGAACTGAAGCTTTCTTT.